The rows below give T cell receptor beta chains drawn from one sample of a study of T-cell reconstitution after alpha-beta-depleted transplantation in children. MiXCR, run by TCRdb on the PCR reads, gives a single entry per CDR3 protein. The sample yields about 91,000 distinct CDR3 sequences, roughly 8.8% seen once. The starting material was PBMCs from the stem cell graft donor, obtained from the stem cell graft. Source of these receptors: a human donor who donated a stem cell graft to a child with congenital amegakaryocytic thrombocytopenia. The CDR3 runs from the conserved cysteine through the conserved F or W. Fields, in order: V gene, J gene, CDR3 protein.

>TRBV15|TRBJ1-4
CATSRDKGTGEKLFF
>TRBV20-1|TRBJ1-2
CSGTGSGYGYTF
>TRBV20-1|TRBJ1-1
CSAGARGRLSTEAFF
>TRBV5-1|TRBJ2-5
CASSLGRGFMETQYF
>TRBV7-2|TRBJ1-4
CASSLVAGGGISEKLFF
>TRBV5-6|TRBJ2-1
CASSFGGRWQFF
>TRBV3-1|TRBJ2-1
CASSQGRAASHEQFF
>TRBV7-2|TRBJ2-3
CASSGARGSSADTQYF
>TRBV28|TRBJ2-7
CASSLMGQGGLFGGEQYF
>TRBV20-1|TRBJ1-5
CSAGDGNQPQHF
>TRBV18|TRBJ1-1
CASSPRTIRNTEAFF
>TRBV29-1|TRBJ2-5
CSGYLTGTQKETQYF
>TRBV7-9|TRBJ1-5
CASSSGQDYDQPQHF
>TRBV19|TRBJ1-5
CASSHVSSGRVRQPQHF
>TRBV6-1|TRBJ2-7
CASRPGAPYEQYF
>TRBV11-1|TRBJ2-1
CASSFRLAVLFF
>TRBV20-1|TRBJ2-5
CSASRSQETQYF
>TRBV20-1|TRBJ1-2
CSASDRGNYGYTF
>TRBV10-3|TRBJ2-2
CAILSGTGIGELFF
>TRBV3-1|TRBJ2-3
CASSPGTGFTDTQYF
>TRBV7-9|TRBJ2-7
CASTMRRQEGDEQYF
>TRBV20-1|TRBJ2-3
CSAGHPGASGSDTQYF
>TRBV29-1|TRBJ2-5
CSIGPQGETQYF
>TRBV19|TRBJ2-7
CASSRTGPGEQYF
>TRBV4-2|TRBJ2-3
CASSQERVGIAGASVTQYF
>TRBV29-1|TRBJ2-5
CSGQQGRNGETQYF
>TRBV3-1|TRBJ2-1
CASSQITGTSGGNYNEQFF
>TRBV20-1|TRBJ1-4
CSARQGAVGEKLFF
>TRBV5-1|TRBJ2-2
CASSFGAGDTGELFF
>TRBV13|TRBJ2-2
CASSFSGTFRTGELFF
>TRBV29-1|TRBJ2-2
CSVDRGLGNTGELFF
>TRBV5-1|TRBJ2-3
CASSSAVGDTQYF
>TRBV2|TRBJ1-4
CASQADATTNEKLFF
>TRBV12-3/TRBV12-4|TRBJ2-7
CASSFETGGSFAYEQYF
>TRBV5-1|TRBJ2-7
CASSLGTASYEQYF
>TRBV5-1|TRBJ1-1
CASSKGQGRSDEAFF
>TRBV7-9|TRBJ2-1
CASSRPGQGSYNEQFF
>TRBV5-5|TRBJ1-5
CASSQVAGAFQPQHF
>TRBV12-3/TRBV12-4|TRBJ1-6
CAPTEGANYNSPLHF
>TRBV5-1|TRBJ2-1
CASSPRQGAGDEQFF
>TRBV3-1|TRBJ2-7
CASSQGHGYEQYF
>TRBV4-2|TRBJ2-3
CASSQDGDGGRTDTQYF
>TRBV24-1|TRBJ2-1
CATSDFNHRGDGEQFF
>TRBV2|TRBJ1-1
CASKSERSWNTEAFF
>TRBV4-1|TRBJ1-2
CASSQKDTSYPGYTF
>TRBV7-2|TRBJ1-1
CASSPGTGARGTEAFF
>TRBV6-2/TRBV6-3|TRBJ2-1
CASSYSVVGREVFNEQFF
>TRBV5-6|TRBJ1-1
CASSLKATEAFF
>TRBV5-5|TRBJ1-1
CASSPRLNTEAFF
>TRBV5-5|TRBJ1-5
CASSQLSGQPQHF
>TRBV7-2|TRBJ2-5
CASSFAGTGAETQYF
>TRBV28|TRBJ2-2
CASSEGNTGELFF